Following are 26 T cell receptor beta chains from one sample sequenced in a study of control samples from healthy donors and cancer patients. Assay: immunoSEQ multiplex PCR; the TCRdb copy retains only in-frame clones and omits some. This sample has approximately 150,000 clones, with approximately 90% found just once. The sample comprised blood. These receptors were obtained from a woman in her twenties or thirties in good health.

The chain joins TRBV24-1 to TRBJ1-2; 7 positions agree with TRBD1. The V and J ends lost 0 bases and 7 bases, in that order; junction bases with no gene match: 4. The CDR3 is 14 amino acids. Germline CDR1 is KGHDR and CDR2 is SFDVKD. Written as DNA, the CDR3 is TGTGCCACCAGTGATTTGGGGACAGCCTCTGGCTACACCTTC. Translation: CATSDLGTASGYTF.

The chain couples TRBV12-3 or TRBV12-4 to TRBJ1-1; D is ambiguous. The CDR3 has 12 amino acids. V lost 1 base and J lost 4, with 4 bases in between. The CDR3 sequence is CASSLEVTEAFF. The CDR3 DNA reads TGTGCCAGCAGTTTAGAGGTCACTGAAGCTTTCTTT.

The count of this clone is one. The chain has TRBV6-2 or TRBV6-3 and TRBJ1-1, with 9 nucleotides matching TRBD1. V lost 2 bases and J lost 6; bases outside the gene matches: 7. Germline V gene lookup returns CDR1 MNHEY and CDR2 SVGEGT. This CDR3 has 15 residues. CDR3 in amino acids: CASSYPQGASSEAFF. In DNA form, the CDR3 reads TGTGCCAGCAGTTACCCACAGGGGGCGAGTTCTGAAGCTTTCTTT.

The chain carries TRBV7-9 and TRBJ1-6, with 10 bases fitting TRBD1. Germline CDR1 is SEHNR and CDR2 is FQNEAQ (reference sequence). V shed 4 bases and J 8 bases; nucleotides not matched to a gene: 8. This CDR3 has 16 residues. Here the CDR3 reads CASSYGDRGTYSPLHF. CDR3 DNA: TGTGCCAGCAGCTACGGGGACAGGGGAACGTATTCACCCCTCCACTTT.

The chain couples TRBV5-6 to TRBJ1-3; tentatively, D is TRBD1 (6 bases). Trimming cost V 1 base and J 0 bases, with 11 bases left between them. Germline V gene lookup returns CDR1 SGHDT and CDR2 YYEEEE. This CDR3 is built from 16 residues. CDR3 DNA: TGTGCCAGCAGCTTGACAGGGTCCATCTCTGGAAACACCATATATTTT. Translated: CASSLTGSISGNTIYF.

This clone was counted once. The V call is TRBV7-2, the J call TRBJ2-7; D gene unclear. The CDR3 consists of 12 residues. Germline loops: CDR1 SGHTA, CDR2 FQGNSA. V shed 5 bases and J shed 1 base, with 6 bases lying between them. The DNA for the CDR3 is TGTGCCAGCAGCCGCCCTTCCTACGAGCAGTACTTC. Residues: CASSRPSYEQYF.

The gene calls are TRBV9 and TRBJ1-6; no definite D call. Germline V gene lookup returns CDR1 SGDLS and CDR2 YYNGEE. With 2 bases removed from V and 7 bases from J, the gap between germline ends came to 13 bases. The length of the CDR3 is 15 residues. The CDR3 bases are TGTGCCAGCAGCGTTCAGACCCACCCCAATTCACCCCTCCACTTT. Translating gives CASSVQTHPNSPLHF.

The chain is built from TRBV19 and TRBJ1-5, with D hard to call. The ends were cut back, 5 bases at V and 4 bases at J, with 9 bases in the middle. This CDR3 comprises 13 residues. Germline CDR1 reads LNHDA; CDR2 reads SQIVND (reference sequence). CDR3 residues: CASSFDLNQPQHF. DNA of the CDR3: TGTGCCAGTAGTTTTGACCTAAATCAGCCCCAGCATTTT.

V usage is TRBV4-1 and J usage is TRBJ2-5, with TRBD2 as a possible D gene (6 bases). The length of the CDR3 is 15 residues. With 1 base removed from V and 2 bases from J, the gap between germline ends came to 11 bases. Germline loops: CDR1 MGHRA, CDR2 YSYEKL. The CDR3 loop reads CASSQASLAQETQYF. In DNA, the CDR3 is TGCGCCAGCAGCCAAGCTTCCCTAGCGCAAGAGACCCAGTACTTC.

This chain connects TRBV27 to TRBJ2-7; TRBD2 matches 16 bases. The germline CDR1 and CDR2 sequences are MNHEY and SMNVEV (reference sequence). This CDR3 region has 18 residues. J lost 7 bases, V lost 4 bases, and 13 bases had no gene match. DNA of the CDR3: TGTGCCAGCAGTTCGGGACTAGCGGGAGGGCCGAGAGCGGAAGAGCAGTACTTC. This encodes CASSSGLAGGPRAEEQYF.

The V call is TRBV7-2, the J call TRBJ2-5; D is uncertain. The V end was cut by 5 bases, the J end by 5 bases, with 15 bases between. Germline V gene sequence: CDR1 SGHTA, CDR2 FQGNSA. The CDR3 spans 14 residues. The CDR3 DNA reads TGTGCCAGCAGCCCGCTCAGTGTGGGGGAGACCCAGTACTTC. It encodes CASSPLSVGETQYF.

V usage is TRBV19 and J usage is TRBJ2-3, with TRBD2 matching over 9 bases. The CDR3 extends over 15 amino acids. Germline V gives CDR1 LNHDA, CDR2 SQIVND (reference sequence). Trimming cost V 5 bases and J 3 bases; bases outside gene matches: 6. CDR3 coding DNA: TGTGCCAGTAGTTCGTTAGCGGGAGAAACAGATACGCAGTATTTT. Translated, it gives CASSSLAGETDTQYF.

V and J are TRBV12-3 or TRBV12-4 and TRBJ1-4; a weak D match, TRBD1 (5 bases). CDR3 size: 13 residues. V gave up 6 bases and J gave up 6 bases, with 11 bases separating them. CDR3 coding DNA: TGTGCCAGCAGAGGGACGAAACATGAAAAACTGTTTTTT. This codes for CASRGTKHEKLFF.

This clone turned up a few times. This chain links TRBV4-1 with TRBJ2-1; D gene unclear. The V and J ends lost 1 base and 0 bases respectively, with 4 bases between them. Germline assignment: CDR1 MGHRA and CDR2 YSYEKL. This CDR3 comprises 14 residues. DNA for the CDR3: TGCGCCAGCAGCCAAGCGGGCTCCTACAATGAGCAGTTCTTC. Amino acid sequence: CASSQAGSYNEQFF.

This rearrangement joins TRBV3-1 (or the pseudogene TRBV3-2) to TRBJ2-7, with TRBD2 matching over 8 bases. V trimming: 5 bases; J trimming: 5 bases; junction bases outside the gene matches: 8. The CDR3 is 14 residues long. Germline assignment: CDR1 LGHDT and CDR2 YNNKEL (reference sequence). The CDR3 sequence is CASSSVGLAHEQYF. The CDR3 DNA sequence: TGTGCCAGCAGCAGCGTTGGACTAGCCCACGAGCAGTACTTC.

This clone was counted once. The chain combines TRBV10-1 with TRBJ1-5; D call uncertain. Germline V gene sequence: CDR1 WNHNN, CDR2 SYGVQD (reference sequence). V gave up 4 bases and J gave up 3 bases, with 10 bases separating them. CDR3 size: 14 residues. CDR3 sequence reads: CASSVVGFNQPQHF. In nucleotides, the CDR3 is TGCGCCAGCAGTGTCGTCGGATTCAATCAGCCCCAGCATTTT.

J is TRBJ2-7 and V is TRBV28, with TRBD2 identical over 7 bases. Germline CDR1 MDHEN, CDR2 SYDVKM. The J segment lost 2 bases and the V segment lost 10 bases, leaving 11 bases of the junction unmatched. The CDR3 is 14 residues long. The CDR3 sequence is CATLHRGGAYEQYF. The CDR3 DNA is TGTGCCACCTTACATCGGGGAGGGGCCTACGAGCAGTACTTC.

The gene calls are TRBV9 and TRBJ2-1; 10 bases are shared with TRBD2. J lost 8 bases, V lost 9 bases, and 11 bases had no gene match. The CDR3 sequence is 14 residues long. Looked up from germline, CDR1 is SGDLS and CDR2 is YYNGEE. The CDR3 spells CANVSLAGDYEQFF. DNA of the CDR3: TGTGCCAATGTGTCCCTAGCGGGAGACTATGAGCAGTTCTTC.

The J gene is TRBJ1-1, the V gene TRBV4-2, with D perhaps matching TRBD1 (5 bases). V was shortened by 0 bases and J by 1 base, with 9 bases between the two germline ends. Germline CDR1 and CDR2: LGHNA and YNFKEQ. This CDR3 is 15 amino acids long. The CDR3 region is CASSQDAGSNTEAFF. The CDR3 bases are TGTGCCAGCAGCCAAGACGCAGGGTCGAACACTGAAGCTTTCTTT.

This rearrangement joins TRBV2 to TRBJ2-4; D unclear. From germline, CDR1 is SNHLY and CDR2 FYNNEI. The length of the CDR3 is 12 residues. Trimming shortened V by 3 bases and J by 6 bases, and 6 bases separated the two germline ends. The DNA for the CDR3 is TGTGCCAGCAGTGATAGAGGAAACATTCAGTACTTC. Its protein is CASSDRGNIQYF.

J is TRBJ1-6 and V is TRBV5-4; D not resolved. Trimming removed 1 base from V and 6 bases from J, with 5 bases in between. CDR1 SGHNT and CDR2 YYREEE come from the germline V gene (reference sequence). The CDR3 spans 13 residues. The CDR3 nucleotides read TGTGCCAGCAGCTTGACAGTTAATTCACCCCTCCACTTT. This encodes CASSLTVNSPLHF.

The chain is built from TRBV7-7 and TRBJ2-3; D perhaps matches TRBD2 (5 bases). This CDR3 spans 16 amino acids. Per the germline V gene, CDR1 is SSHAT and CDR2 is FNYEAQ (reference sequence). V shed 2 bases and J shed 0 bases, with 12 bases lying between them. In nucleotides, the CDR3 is TGTGCCAGCAGCTTACACTTGCCTAGCAGCACAGATACGCAGTATTTT. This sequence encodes CASSLHLPSSTDTQYF.

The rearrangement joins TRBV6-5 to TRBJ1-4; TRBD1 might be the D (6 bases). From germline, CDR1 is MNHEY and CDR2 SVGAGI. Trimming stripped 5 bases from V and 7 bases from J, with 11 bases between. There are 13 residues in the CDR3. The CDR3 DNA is TGTGCCAGCAGTCCTGTCAGGGGTGAAAAACTGTTTTTT. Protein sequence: CASSPVRGEKLFF.

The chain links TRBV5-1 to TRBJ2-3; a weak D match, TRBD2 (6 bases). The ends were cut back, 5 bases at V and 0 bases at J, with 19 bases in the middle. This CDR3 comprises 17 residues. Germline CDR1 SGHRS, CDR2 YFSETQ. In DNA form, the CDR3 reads TGCGCCAGCAGTTTTCCTAGCGAGCCTACTAGCACAGATACGCAGTATTTT. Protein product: CASSFPSEPTSTDTQYF. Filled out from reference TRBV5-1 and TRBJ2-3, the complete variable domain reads KAGVTQTPRYLIKTRGQQVTLSCSPISGHRSVSWYQQTPGQGLQFLFEYFSETQRNKGNFPGRFSGRQFSNSRSEMNVSTLELGDSALYLCASSFPSEPTSTDTQYFGPGTRLTVL.

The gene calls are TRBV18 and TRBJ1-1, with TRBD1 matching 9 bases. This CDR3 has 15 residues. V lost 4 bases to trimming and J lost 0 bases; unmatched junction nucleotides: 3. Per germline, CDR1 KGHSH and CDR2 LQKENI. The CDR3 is CASSLRQGVNTEAFF. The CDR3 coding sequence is TGTGCCAGCTCACTAAGACAGGGGGTGAACACTGAAGCTTTCTTT.

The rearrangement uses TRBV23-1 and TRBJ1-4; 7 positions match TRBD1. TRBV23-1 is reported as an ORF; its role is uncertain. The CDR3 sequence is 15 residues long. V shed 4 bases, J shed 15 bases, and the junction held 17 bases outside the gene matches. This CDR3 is CASSRPGQVSPEMFF. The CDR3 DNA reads TGCGCCAGCAGTCGACCCGGACAGGTTTCCCCGGAAATGTTTTTT.